The sequence of this TCR beta chain was determined in a study of OX40 agonist ivuxolimab in advanced cancers. The length of the CDR3 is 17 residues. J was trimmed by 4 bases and V by 4 bases; bases with no gene match: 10. Germline V gene sequence: CDR1 SEHNR, CDR2 FQNEAQ (reference sequence). Profiled with immunoSEQ multiplex PCR; TCRdb holds only in-frame clones, not every one. The sample contains about 77,000 clones, around nine tenths of which appear only once. The V and J genes are TRBV7-9 and TRBJ2-7; 13 nucleotides match TRBD2. This clonotype was sampled from an adult with an advanced solid tumor such as melanoma, head and neck, liver or kidney cancer. The sequencing here drew on CD4+ or CD8+ T cells sorted from blood, taken in a trial of the OX40 agonist ivuxolimab. The CDR3 region has the DNA TGTGCCAGCAGCTCGCGCAGGGGACTAGCGGGGTCATACGAGCAGTACTTC. It specifies CASSSRRGLAGSYEQYF. The whole variable domain, remainder taken from reference TRBV7-9 and TRBJ2-7, is DTGVSQNPRHKITKRGQNVTFRCDPISEHNRLYWYRQTLGQGPEFLTYFQNEAQLEKSRLLSDRFSAERPKGSFSTLEIQRTEQGDSAMYLCASSSRRGLAGSYEQYFGPGTRLTVT.